These 19 T cell receptor beta chains share one sample of origin, sequenced in a study of shared clonotypes between healthy human individuals. Generated by immunoSEQ multiplex PCR, the TCRdb table keeps only in-frame clones and is missing some. In the table there are around 560,000 clones, about 95% of which are singletons. Naive CD8 cells were CD45RO-negative, positively selected for CCR7, excluding terminally differentiated effector memory CD45RA+ cells. Sequencing was performed on naive CD8+ T cells sorted from blood. Receptors originate from a woman in her twenties or thirties in good health.

The chain has TRBV28 and TRBJ2-2; D gene uncertain. CDR1 and CDR2 (germline): MDHEN, SYDVKM. Trimming stripped 6 bases from V and 0 bases from J, with 17 bases between. The CDR3 contains 17 residues. CDR3: CASSPGSWNANTGELFF. The CDR3 DNA is TGTGCCAGCAGCCCAGGATCGTGGAACGCGAACACCGGGGAGCTGTTTTTT.

The V call is TRBV6-5, the J call TRBJ1-1; no firm D call. Germline V CDR1 and CDR2: MNHEY, SVGAGI. The V gene lost 6 bases and the J gene lost 0 bases, with 14 bases spanning the gap. The CDR3 spans 15 residues. This CDR3 reads CASSYHSGVNTEAFF. The CDR3 DNA is TGTGCCAGCAGCTACCACTCGGGAGTGAACACTGAAGCTTTCTTT.

The rearrangement links TRBV5-6 to TRBJ2-6, with 9 bases that match TRBD1. There are 18 residues in the CDR3. V trimming: 0 bases; J trimming: 2 bases; junction bases outside the gene matches: 6. In germline, CDR1 is SGHDT, CDR2 YYEEEE. Written as DNA, the CDR3 is TGTGCCAGCAGCTTGGGGGGACAGGGTTATACTGGGGCCAACGTCCTGACTTTC. Its protein is CASSLGGQGYTGANVLTF.

The chain joins TRBV28 to TRBJ2-7, with a tentative D call TRBD2 (6 bases). This CDR3 is built from 15 residues. Trimming cost V 11 bases and J 0 bases, with 20 bases left between them. CDR1 is MDHEN and CDR2 is SYDVKM in the germline V gene. CDR3 sequence (DNA): TGTGCCTCCGCGGTCCAAGCGGGTAGCTCCTACGAGCAGTACTTC. It translates to CASAVQAGSSYEQYF.

The chain is built from TRBV30 and TRBJ2-2; no definite D call. The CDR3 has 12 amino acids. Per the germline V gene, CDR1 is GTSNPN and CDR2 is SVGIG (reference sequence). The V end was cut by 3 bases, the J end by 5 bases, with 7 bases between. The CDR3 region is CAWSTDTGELFF. DNA of the CDR3: TGTGCCTGGAGCACGGATACCGGGGAGCTGTTTTTT.

This clone was recorded once. The chain recombines TRBV13 with TRBJ2-7; a weak D match, TRBD2 (5 bases). The CDR3 contains 13 residues. The germline V gene encodes CDR1 PRHDT and CDR2 FYEKMQ (reference sequence). The V end lost 4 bases, the J end lost 5 bases, and 12 bases lay between the germline ends. The chain's CDR3 is CASSSTGLHEQYF. The CDR3 region has the DNA TGTGCCAGCAGCTCGACTGGACTCCACGAGCAGTACTTC.

The chain links TRBV16 to TRBJ2-7, with 9 bases identical to TRBD1. Germline V CDR1 and CDR2: KGHSY, FQNENV. The CDR3 runs 15 residues. With 4 bases clipped from V and 2 bases from J, the junction kept 6 bases outside the gene matches. This CDR3 is CASSPGQGMAYEQYF. CDR3 coding DNA: TGTGCCAGCAGCCCCGGACAGGGGATGGCCTACGAGCAGTACTTC.

The V call is TRBV2, the J call TRBJ2-1; 7 nucleotides align to TRBD2. Germline V CDR1 and CDR2: SNHLY, FYNNEI. The CDR3 has 13 residues. Losses at the gene ends were 7 bases for V and 8 bases for J; bases not matched to a gene: 8. The CDR3 protein is CASKPTSLHEQFF. For the CDR3, the DNA is TGTGCCAGCAAGCCGACTAGCCTCCATGAGCAGTTCTTC.

This rearrangement joins TRBV13 to TRBJ2-7; possibly TRBD1 or TRBD2 for D (6 bases each). V lost 3 bases and J 5 bases, leaving 11 bases between the germline ends. Per germline, CDR1 PRHDT and CDR2 FYEKMQ (reference sequence). CDR3 length: 13 residues. CDR3 loop: CASSFGGRDEQYF. CDR3 DNA: TGTGCCAGCAGCTTTGGGGGGCGCGACGAGCAGTACTTC. Full variable domain (outside the CDR3, taken from reference TRBV13 and TRBJ2-7): AAGVIQSPRHLIKEKRETATLKCYPIPRHDTVYWYQQGPGQDPQFLISFYEKMQSDKGSIPDRFSAQQFSDYHSELNMSSLELGDSALYFCASSFGGRDEQYFGPGTRLTVT.

V usage is TRBV28 and J usage is TRBJ2-1; 7 bases map to TRBD2. V shed 4 bases and J 6 bases; nucleotides not matched to a gene: 9. Germline values: CDR1 MDHEN, CDR2 SYDVKM. The CDR3 loop spans 15 amino acids. CDR3 protein: CASSSLPGGSNEQFF. CDR3 nucleotides: TGTGCCAGCAGTTCCCTACCAGGCGGGAGCAATGAGCAGTTCTTC.

The V call is TRBV5-1, the J call TRBJ2-7; 7 bases agree with TRBD2. The germline gives CDR1 SGHRS, CDR2 YFSETQ. V shed 0 bases and J 3 bases; nucleotides not matched to a gene: 12. The CDR3 covers 17 residues. CDR3 residues: CASSLGFGEGLHYEQYF. The CDR3 DNA sequence: TGCGCCAGCAGCTTGGGTTTCGGGGAGGGCCTCCACTACGAGCAGTACTTC.

This chain joins TRBV27 and TRBJ2-1; D unresolved. The germline V gene encodes CDR1 MNHEY and CDR2 SMNVEV (reference sequence). The V end lost 5 bases, the J end lost 1 base, and 9 bases lay between the germline ends. The CDR3 contains 14 residues. The DNA of the CDR3 is TGTGCCAGCAGTCTGACCGGGTCCTACAATGAGCAGTTCTTC. It specifies CASSLTGSYNEQFF.

The chain is built from TRBV11-2 and TRBJ1-2, with D perhaps TRBD1 (5 bases). The CDR3 spans 18 residues. Per germline, CDR1 SGHAT and CDR2 FQNNGV. V shed 6 bases and J shed 4 bases, with 27 bases lying between them. The CDR3 loop is CASRLNMWGKELPYGYTF. CDR3 coding DNA: TGTGCCAGCAGACTAAATATGTGGGGGAAAGAGCTTCCCTATGGCTACACCTTC.

V usage is TRBV7-9 and J usage is TRBJ1-3; TRBD1 agrees at 9 bases. With 5 bases clipped from V and 8 bases from J, the junction kept 13 bases outside the gene matches. Per germline, CDR1 SEHNR and CDR2 FQNEAQ (reference sequence). The CDR3 sequence is 16 residues long. The CDR3 protein is CASSPTLTGGRDTIYF. The CDR3 DNA reads as TGTGCCAGCAGCCCAACACTGACAGGGGGTCGGGACACCATATATTTT.

The genes are TRBV4-1 and TRBJ1-1; D gene ambiguous. CDR1 and CDR2 from the germline V gene are MGHRA and YSYEKL. CDR3 length: 14 residues. V lost 0 bases and J 1 base, leaving 6 bases between the germline ends. CDR3 DNA sequence: TGCGCCAGCAGCCAAGATCTCGGGAACACTGAAGCTTTCTTT. Amino acid sequence: CASSQDLGNTEAFF.

This clone is a singleton in its sample. V is TRBV19 and J is TRBJ2-1; D is tentatively TRBD1 or TRBD2 (5 bases each). CDR1 is LNHDA and CDR2 is SQIVND in the germline V gene (reference sequence). This CDR3 is 17 amino acids long. V dropped 3 bases and J dropped 1 base, with 16 bases sitting between them. The DNA of the CDR3 is TGTGCCAGTAGTATGCCTCCTCAGGGACGTTCCTACAATGAGCAGTTCTTC. Protein sequence: CASSMPPQGRSYNEQFF.

The chain is built from TRBV27 and TRBJ2-7; D possibly uses TRBD1 or TRBD2 (7 bases each). The V and J ends lost 5 bases and 7 bases respectively, with 15 bases between them. Germline V gene sequence: CDR1 MNHEY, CDR2 SMNVEV (reference sequence). This CDR3 is built from 13 residues. The CDR3 region has the DNA TGTGCCAGCAGTCCCCAGGGGGGGGTGGAGCAGTACTTC. It specifies CASSPQGGVEQYF.

CDR3 protein: CASSQDGILYNEQFF. DNA of the CDR3: TGTGCCAGCAGCCAAGACGGGATACTTTACAATGAGCAGTTCTTC. The J gene is TRBJ2-1, the V gene TRBV14, with D possibly TRBD2 on 5 matching bases. The CDR3 runs to 15 residues. Trimming removed 0 bases at V and 4 bases at J, with 10 bases between. Germline-derived CDR1 and CDR2 are SGHDN and FVKESK.

The gene calls are TRBV5-3 and TRBJ1-5; D not resolved. TRBV5-3 is marked as an open reading frame, function uncertain. The germline V and J ends were trimmed by 5 bases and 6 bases, with 3 bases remaining between them. This CDR3 has 10 amino acids. The CDR3 loop is CARSRQPQHF. The CDR3 DNA reads as TGTGCCAGAAGTCGTCAGCCCCAGCATTTT.